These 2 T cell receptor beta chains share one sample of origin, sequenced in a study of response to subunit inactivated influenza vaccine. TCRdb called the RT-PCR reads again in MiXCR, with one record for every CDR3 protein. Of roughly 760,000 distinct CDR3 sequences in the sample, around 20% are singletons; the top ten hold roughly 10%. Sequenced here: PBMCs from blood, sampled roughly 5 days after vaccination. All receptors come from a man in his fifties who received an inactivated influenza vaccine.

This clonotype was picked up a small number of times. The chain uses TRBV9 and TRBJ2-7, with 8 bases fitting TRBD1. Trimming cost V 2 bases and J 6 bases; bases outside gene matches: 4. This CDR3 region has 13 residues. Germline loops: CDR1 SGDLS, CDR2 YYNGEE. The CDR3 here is CASSVRDRSEQYF. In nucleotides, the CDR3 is TGTGCCAGCAGCGTCCGGGACAGGTCCGAGCAGTACTTC.

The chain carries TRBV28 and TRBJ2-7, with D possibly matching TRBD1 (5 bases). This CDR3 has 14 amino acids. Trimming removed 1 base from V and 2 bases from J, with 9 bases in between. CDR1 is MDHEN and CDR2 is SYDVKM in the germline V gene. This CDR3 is CASSLFSGTYEQYF. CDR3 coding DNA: TGTGCCAGCAGTTTATTTTCAGGGACCTACGAGCAGTACTTC.